This is a list of T cell receptor beta chains from one sample in a study of response to subunit inactivated influenza vaccine. MiXCR, run by TCRdb on the RT-PCR reads, gives a single entry per CDR3 protein. In the table there are about 610,000 distinct CDR3 sequences, approximately 15% of which are singletons. The sample here was PBMCs from blood, taken approximately 13 days after vaccination. These receptor sequences come from a man aged 45-60 years who received an inactivated influenza vaccine. CDR3s include the opening cysteine and the closing phenylalanine or tryptophan. D genes are given only for firm matches. Size values are once, few and many counts, or a class for expanded clones, and some rows have none.

TRBV7-2	TRBJ2-5	-	-	16	CASSPRSGTYQETQYF	TGTGCCAGCAGCCCCCGTTCGGGAACGTACCAAGAGACCCAGTACTTC
TRBV25-1	TRBJ2-2	-	-	16	CASSQTRTGNTGELFF	TGTGCCAGCAGTCAAACAAGGACGGGCAACACCGGGGAGCTGTTTTTT
TRBV7-7	TRBJ2-7	TRBD1	-	14	CASSMDRAAFEQYF	TGTGCTAGCAGCATGGACAGGGCAGCTTTCGAGCAGTACTTC
TRBV6-2/TRBV6-3	TRBJ2-1	-	few	16	CASSYSITGPYNEQFF	TGTGCCAGCAGTTACTCGATTACGGGCCCCTACAATGAGCAGTTCTTC
TRBV6-2/TRBV6-3	TRBJ1-2	-	few	14	CASSQGTSNYGYTF	TGTGCCAGCAGCCAAGGGACATCCAACTATGGCTACACCTTC
TRBV9	TRBJ1-6	-	-	14	CASSVQGYNSPLHF	TGTGCCAGCAGCGTACAGGGCTATAATTCACCCCTCCACTTT
TRBV5-1	TRBJ1-1	-	-	16	CASSLVQSAMNTEAFF	TGCGCCAGCAGCTTGGTCCAGTCAGCCATGAACACTGAAGCTTTCTTT
TRBV5-6	TRBJ1-1	TRBD1	-	13	CATSIGGGTEAFF	TGTGCCACCAGCATAGGGGGCGGGACTGAAGCTTTCTTT
TRBV20-1	TRBJ2-2	TRBD2	few	15	CSAREPGLATGELFF	TGCAGTGCTAGAGAGCCGGGACTAGCGACCGGGGAGCTGTTTTTT
TRBV7-2	TRBJ2-5	TRBD1	-	14	CASSKDRGTVTQYF	TGTGCCAGCAGCAAAGACAGGGGGACCGTGACCCAGTACTTC
TRBV7-9	TRBJ2-7	TRBD1	-	15	CASSAQGSRRYEQYF	TGTGCCAGCAGTGCACAGGGGTCAAGGCGTTACGAGCAGTACTTC
TRBV5-1	TRBJ2-6	TRBD2	-	18	CASSRTSGMDSGANVLTF	TGCGCCAGCAGCCGGACTAGCGGGATGGACTCCGGGGCCAACGTCCTGACTTTC
TRBV3-1	TRBJ1-4	-	few	16	CASSQGEFATNEKLFF	TGTGCCAGCAGCCAAGGGGAATTTGCAACTAATGAAAAACTGTTTTTT
TRBV5-1	TRBJ2-4	-	many	16	CASSSQENLAKNIQYF	TGCGCCAGCAGCTCGCAGGAGAACCTAGCCAAAAACATTCAGTACTTC
TRBV20-1	TRBJ1-2	-	few	13	CSARATTVYGYTF	TGCAGTGCTAGAGCCACCACAGTCTATGGCTACACCTTC
TRBV6-5	TRBJ2-7	-	-	15	CASSYSRPGYYEQYF	TGTGCCAGCAGTTACTCCCGGCCAGGCTACTACGAGCAGTACTTC
TRBV7-2	TRBJ2-5	-	many	13	CASSLGQLETQYF	TGTGCCAGCAGCTTAGGGCAGTTGGAGACCCAGTACTTC
TRBV13	TRBJ2-3	TRBD2	many	18	CASSLAKYGLAGSDTQYF	TGTGCCAGCAGCTTGGCCAAATATGGACTAGCGGGGTCAGATACGCAGTATTTT
TRBV12-3/TRBV12-4	TRBJ2-2	-	-	12	CAGAGNTGELFF	TGTGCGGGGGCAGGGAACACCGGGGAGCTGTTTTTT
TRBV4-3	TRBJ2-3	-	-	13	CASSQDGGHGLYF	TGCGCCAGCAGCCAAGACGGTGGACACGGGCTGTATTTT
TRBV7-2	TRBJ2-5	-	few	12	CASGGRQETQYF	TGTGCCAGCGGGGGACGGCAAGAGACCCAGTACTTC
TRBV30	TRBJ2-3	-	-	12	CAWSVAGTPQYF	TGTGCCTGGAGTGTAGCTGGGACTCCGCAGTATTTT
TRBV3-1	TRBJ2-1	-	-	13	CASSQTGTNEQFF	TGTGCCAGCAGCCAAACAGGGACTAATGAGCAGTTCTTC
TRBV5-6	TRBJ2-4	-	few	16	CASSLEVGQVKNIQYF	TGTGCCAGCAGCTTGGAAGTGGGACAAGTAAAAAACATTCAGTACTTC
TRBV7-2	TRBJ1-2	-	-	14	CASSPRGYNYGYTF	TGTGCCAGCAGCCCGAGGGGGTATAACTATGGCTACACCTTC
TRBV2	TRBJ2-4	-	-	12	CATAEGKNIQYF	TGTGCCACAGCGGAGGGGAAAAACATTCAGTACTTC
TRBV27	TRBJ2-2	TRBD1	-	14	CASSLNRGNGELFF	TGTGCCAGCAGTTTGAACAGGGGGAACGGGGAGCTGTTTTTT
TRBV7-2	TRBJ2-2	TRBD1	few	17	CASSLRMGTANTGELFF	TGTGCCAGCAGCTTAAGAATGGGGACAGCGAACACCGGGGAGCTGTTTTTT
TRBV10-3	TRBJ2-7	-	many	13	CATIPATYTEQYF	TGTGCAACAATCCCGGCTACCTACACGGAGCAGTACTTC
TRBV20-1	TRBJ2-7	-	few	17	CSASGRREDLSSYEQYF	TGCAGTGCTAGTGGCAGGCGAGAGGATTTGAGCTCCTACGAGCAGTACTTC
TRBV6-5	TRBJ2-7	-	-	15	CASSYSGNRAYEQYF	TGTGCCAGCAGTTACTCCGGGAATAGGGCCTACGAGCAGTACTTC
TRBV6-2/TRBV6-3	TRBJ1-1	-	few	15	CASLYLLGARTEAFF	TGTGCCAGCCTCTATCTCCTAGGGGCGCGGACTGAAGCTTTCTTT
TRBV29-1	TRBJ2-1	TRBD2	few	14	CSVSGAGSYNEQFF	TGCAGCGTTAGCGGGGCCGGCTCCTACAATGAGCAGTTCTTC
TRBV12-3/TRBV12-4	TRBJ2-2	TRBD1	few	14	CASHRDRATGELFF	TGTGCCAGCCACAGGGACAGGGCTACCGGGGAGCTGTTTTTT
TRBV11-1	TRBJ1-4	TRBD1	-	18	CASSLAGGQGATNEKLFF	TGTGCCAGCAGCTTAGCGGGCGGACAGGGGGCGACTAATGAAAAACTGTTTTTT
TRBV5-1	TRBJ2-1	TRBD1	-	14	CASSYRTGWNEQFF	TGCGCCAGCAGCTACCGGACAGGGTGGAATGAGCAGTTCTTC
TRBV12-3/TRBV12-4	TRBJ1-3	-	many	13	CASSSPPGGAIYF	TGTGCCAGCAGTTCCCCTCCCGGGGGGGCCATATATTTT
TRBV5-1	TRBJ1-1	-	-	15	CASSFSSGVNTEAFF	TGCGCCAGCAGCTTTTCGTCTGGGGTTAACACTGAAGCTTTCTTT
TRBV5-1	TRBJ2-1	TRBD2	many	14	CASSLFGLAYEQFF	TGCGCCAGCAGCTTGTTCGGACTAGCATACGAGCAGTTCTTC
TRBV5-1	TRBJ1-1	-	-	14	CASSLVSGAGEAFF	TGCGCCAGCAGCTTGGTCTCGGGGGCCGGTGAAGCTTTCTTT
TRBV20-1	TRBJ2-1	-	few	17	CSAGDRGRTSGPNEQFF	TGCAGTGCTGGGGACAGGGGCAGGACTAGCGGACCCAATGAGCAGTTCTTC
TRBV4-1	TRBJ2-3	-	-	16	CASSQDRGAGPDTQYF	TGCGCCAGCAGCCAAGACCGTGGGGCGGGTCCAGATACGCAGTATTTT
TRBV14	TRBJ2-1	TRBD2	-	15	CASSPGTSANNEQFF	TGTGCCAGCAGCCCGGGGACTAGCGCCAACAATGAGCAGTTCTTC
TRBV20-1	TRBJ2-1	TRBD2	many	14	CSARASGSYNEQFF	TGCAGTGCTAGGGCTAGCGGGAGCTACAATGAGCAGTTCTTC
TRBV6-5	TRBJ1-5	-	-	14	CASSYMSSNQPQHF	TGTGCCAGCAGTTACATGTCGAGCAATCAGCCCCAGCATTTT
TRBV5-1	TRBJ2-1	TRBD2	many	14	CASSTGSGANEQFF	TGCGCCAGCAGCACAGGTAGCGGGGCGAATGAGCAGTTCTTC
TRBV6-2/TRBV6-3	TRBJ1-1	TRBD1	few	14	CASRLLDRVTEAFF	TGTGCCAGCAGGCTACTTGACAGGGTCACTGAAGCTTTCTTT
TRBV6-1	TRBJ2-1	-	many	13	CASSEGGGFEQFF	TGTGCCAGCAGTGAAGGGGGGGGCTTTGAGCAGTTCTTC